This section outlines one T cell receptor beta chain sequence together with its context. A second PCR of 7 to 11 cycles used a sample-barcoded 5' primer and a J-beta primer mix. A single record per CDR3 protein comes from TCRdb applying MiXCR to the 5' RACE reads. The sample carries about 1.4 million distinct CDR3 sequences, roughly 64% recorded once. This entry is derived from a study of blood T cells in healthy people across ages. Germline values: CDR1 DFQATT, CDR2 SNEGSKA (reference sequence). The CDR3 has 17 residues. V lost 5 bases to trimming and J lost 1 base; unmatched junction nucleotides: 12.

This sequence joins TRBV20-1 and TRBJ2-2; 8 bases are a match to TRBD2. This clonotype was obtained from a young man in good health. Sequencing was done on a sample of blood. This CDR3 is CSARGETSGGNTGELFF. The DNA for the CDR3 is TGCAGTGCTCGAGGAGAAACGAGCGGGGGGAACACCGGGGAGCTGTTTTTT.